These T cell receptor beta chains were read from a single sample in a study of neurological immune-mediated disorders. Via MiXCR, TCRdb re-called the 5' RACE reads, giving one row per CDR3 protein. The sample yields under 60,000 distinct CDR3 sequences, more than 20% seen once. Sequencing was performed on PBMCs. The receptors were sampled from a woman aged 70 to 79 in good health. Each CDR3 is given with its conserved first and last residue. Fields, in order: CDR3 DNA, CDR3 protein, J gene, clone size, D gene, V gene. A D gene is named only where the DNA matches it firmly. Part of the rows lack a size; the others show once, few, many or a class for expanded clones.

cdr3_nt: TGTGCCTGGAGTGTAGGGTTCGAGCAGTACTTC
cdr3_aa: CAWSVGFEQYF
j_call: TRBJ2-7
clone_size: -
d_call: -
v_call: TRBV30

cdr3_nt: TGTGCCGGGGGGGGGTATTACTCTGGGGCCAACGTCCTGACTTTC
cdr3_aa: CAGGGYYSGANVLTF
j_call: TRBJ2-6
clone_size: many
d_call: TRBD2
v_call: TRBV7-9

cdr3_nt: TGTGCCAGCAGCCTGGAACCGGGATCGGATACGCAGTATTTT
cdr3_aa: CASSLEPGSDTQYF
j_call: TRBJ2-3
clone_size: -
d_call: -
v_call: TRBV3-1

cdr3_nt: TGCGCCAGCAGCTTGGGGACTAGCGGAGTGGCAGATACGCAGTATTTT
cdr3_aa: CASSLGTSGVADTQYF
j_call: TRBJ2-3
clone_size: many
d_call: TRBD2
v_call: TRBV5-1

cdr3_nt: TGCAGTACTCCTCCAGGGGGACGGAACTTCTATGGCTACACCTTC
cdr3_aa: CSTPPGGRNFYGYTF
j_call: TRBJ1-2
clone_size: many
d_call: TRBD1
v_call: TRBV20-1

cdr3_nt: TGTGCCAGCAGCCTCAAGGGCGGGGGGGCGAAGGAGACCCAGTACTTC
cdr3_aa: CASSLKGGGAKETQYF
j_call: TRBJ2-5
clone_size: -
d_call: TRBD2
v_call: TRBV5-4

cdr3_nt: TGCGCCAGCAGCTTGGGAACGGATTACAATGAGCAGTTCTTC
cdr3_aa: CASSLGTDYNEQFF
j_call: TRBJ2-1
clone_size: few
d_call: -
v_call: TRBV5-1

cdr3_nt: TGCGCCAGCAGCGACCGGGACAGGGGCTATAATTCACCCCTCCACTTT
cdr3_aa: CASSDRDRGYNSPLHF
j_call: TRBJ1-6
clone_size: few
d_call: TRBD1
v_call: TRBV5-1

cdr3_nt: TGCAGTGCCCCCGAGATGACAGTGGAGACCCAGTACTTC
cdr3_aa: CSAPEMTVETQYF
j_call: TRBJ2-5
clone_size: many
d_call: -
v_call: TRBV20-1

cdr3_nt: TGTGCCAGCAGCCGATCGGGACTGCCCTCTGGAAACACCATATATTTT
cdr3_aa: CASSRSGLPSGNTIYF
j_call: TRBJ1-3
clone_size: many
d_call: -
v_call: TRBV7-8

cdr3_nt: TGTGCCAGCAGTCTCCAGGGACAGGTTTCCTACGAGCAGTACTTC
cdr3_aa: CASSLQGQVSYEQYF
j_call: TRBJ2-7
clone_size: -
d_call: TRBD1
v_call: TRBV12-3/TRBV12-4

cdr3_nt: TGTGCCAGCAGCGCGCGGGACAGGTGGACTGAAGCTTTCTTT
cdr3_aa: CASSARDRWTEAFF
j_call: TRBJ1-1
clone_size: many
d_call: TRBD1
v_call: TRBV3-1

cdr3_nt: TGTGCCAGCAGCGTAGATGGTAGCGGGGCCTACGAGCAGTACTTC
cdr3_aa: CASSVDGSGAYEQYF
j_call: TRBJ2-7
clone_size: many
d_call: TRBD2
v_call: TRBV9

cdr3_nt: TGCGCCAGCAGCAGAGATAGCGACACAGATACGCAGTATTTT
cdr3_aa: CASSRDSDTDTQYF
j_call: TRBJ2-3
clone_size: many
d_call: -
v_call: TRBV5-1

cdr3_nt: TGTGCCAGCAGCTTATTACAACAGCTCCAAGAGACCCAGTACTTC
cdr3_aa: CASSLLQQLQETQYF
j_call: TRBJ2-5
clone_size: -
d_call: -
v_call: TRBV7-2

cdr3_nt: TGTGCCAGCAGCCTAGGTGTCGGAGATGAGCAGTTCTTC
cdr3_aa: CASSLGVGDEQFF
j_call: TRBJ2-1
clone_size: many
d_call: -
v_call: TRBV7-2

cdr3_nt: TGCAGTGCTAGTGTTGCAGGGACCTACGAGCAGTACTTC
cdr3_aa: CSASVAGTYEQYF
j_call: TRBJ2-7
clone_size: -
d_call: -
v_call: TRBV20-1

cdr3_nt: TGTGCCAGCTTAGCGGGAGCCGTCGGGGAGCTGTTTTTT
cdr3_aa: CASLAGAVGELFF
j_call: TRBJ2-2
clone_size: few
d_call: TRBD2
v_call: TRBV6-1

cdr3_nt: TGTGCCAGCACCACTTTGGGGGGCTCTGAAGCTTTCTTT
cdr3_aa: CASTTLGGSEAFF
j_call: TRBJ1-1
clone_size: many
d_call: -
v_call: TRBV3-1

cdr3_nt: TGTGCCAGCAGGCTAATTGGACTAGCTGCCTACGAGCAGTACTTC
cdr3_aa: CASRLIGLAAYEQYF
j_call: TRBJ2-7
clone_size: many
d_call: TRBD2
v_call: TRBV27

cdr3_nt: TGTGCCAGCAGAGCTCTTAGTCAGCCCCAGCATTTT
cdr3_aa: CASRALSQPQHF
j_call: TRBJ1-5
clone_size: once
d_call: -
v_call: TRBV12-3/TRBV12-4

cdr3_nt: TGTGCCAGCAGGCCAGGGGGGGCGGTTGGAAACACCATATATTTT
cdr3_aa: CASRPGGAVGNTIYF
j_call: TRBJ1-3
clone_size: many
d_call: TRBD1
v_call: TRBV7-6

cdr3_nt: TGCGCCAGCAGCCCGACGGCCTCTGGAAACACCATATATTTT
cdr3_aa: CASSPTASGNTIYF
j_call: TRBJ1-3
clone_size: many
d_call: -
v_call: TRBV5-1

cdr3_nt: TGCAGTGCTAGCACTAGCGGGAGGGCAACAGATACGCAGTATTTT
cdr3_aa: CSASTSGRATDTQYF
j_call: TRBJ2-3
clone_size: many
d_call: TRBD2
v_call: TRBV20-1

cdr3_nt: TGTGCCAGCAGCGTAGGGTGGCAGGGTGGCAATTCACCCCTCCACTTT
cdr3_aa: CASSVGWQGGNSPLHF
j_call: TRBJ1-6
clone_size: many
d_call: -
v_call: TRBV9

cdr3_nt: TGCAGTGCTAGAGGGGGACTAGCGGGTAACTCCTACAATGAGCAGTTCTTC
cdr3_aa: CSARGGLAGNSYNEQFF
j_call: TRBJ2-1
clone_size: many
d_call: TRBD2
v_call: TRBV20-1

cdr3_nt: TGCGCCAGCAGCTCCGGGACTAGCGGCGATGAGCAGTTCTTC
cdr3_aa: CASSSGTSGDEQFF
j_call: TRBJ2-1
clone_size: many
d_call: TRBD2
v_call: TRBV5-1